The 22 T cell receptor beta chains below come from one sample, sequenced in a study of blood T cell repertoires in COVID-19. The assay was immunoSEQ multiplex PCR, and TCRdb's table has in-frame clones only and misses some. The data show around 160,000 clones, 70% to 90% seen once. The sample was peripheral blood. The origin of the receptors is a woman aged 40 to 50 with active or convalescent COVID-19.

The chain combines TRBV28 with TRBJ2-7; 10 bases agree with TRBD1. J gave up 2 bases and V 10 bases, and 8 bases lay outside the gene matches. Germline V gives CDR1 MDHEN, CDR2 SYDVKM. There are 14 residues in the CDR3. The CDR3 loop reads CATTGGALAYEQYF. CDR3 sequence (DNA): TGTGCCACGACAGGGGGCGCATTGGCCTACGAGCAGTACTTC.

The chain carries TRBV2 and TRBJ2-3, with D perhaps TRBD2 (5 bases). The CDR3 spans 14 residues. Trimming pared 6 bases from V and 1 base from J, leaving 11 bases between. Germline CDR1 reads SNHLY; CDR2 reads FYNNEI. CDR3 region: CASRAAGRTDTQYF. The CDR3 bases are TGTGCCAGCAGGGCCGCGGGTCGCACAGATACGCAGTATTTT.

The J gene is TRBJ2-1, the V gene TRBV5-4; TRBD2 agrees at 13 bases. CDR3 size: 16 residues. The V gene's germline CDR1 is SGHNT and CDR2 YYREEE (reference sequence). J was trimmed by 5 bases and V by 4 bases; bases with no gene match: 6. The CDR3 coding sequence is TGTGCCAGCAGCCTACCACTAGCGGGGGGGCACAATGAGCAGTTCTTC. Amino acid sequence: CASSLPLAGGHNEQFF.

The chain uses TRBV20-1 and TRBJ1-1; maybe TRBD1 (6 bases). The CDR3 runs to 13 residues. Looked up from germline, CDR1 is DFQATT and CDR2 is SNEGSKA (reference sequence). The germline V and J ends were trimmed by 3 bases and 4 bases, with 12 bases remaining between them. CDR3 DNA sequence: TGCAGTGCTAGTGGGGGGCGGACCACTGAAGCTTTCTTT. Encoded protein: CSASGGRTTEAFF.

This chain uses TRBV5-1 with TRBJ2-3; TRBD2 aligns across 14 bases. This CDR3 contains 17 residues. J lost 4 bases, V lost 4 bases, and 8 bases had no gene match. The germline V gene encodes CDR1 SGHRS and CDR2 YFSETQ. CDR3 loop: CASSPLSTSGGADTQYF. The CDR3, as DNA: TGCGCCAGCAGCCCCCTATCGACTAGCGGGGGGGCAGATACGCAGTATTTT.

This chain's CDR3 is CASSLPVSDTQYF. In DNA, the CDR3 is TGTGCCAGCAGCTTACCTGTCTCGGATACGCAGTATTTT. The chain recombines TRBV7-2 with TRBJ2-3; D is unresolved. CDR3 length: 13 residues. V gave up 2 bases and J gave up 6 bases, with 9 bases separating them. Germline V gene lookup returns CDR1 SGHTA and CDR2 FQGNSA.

This clone was seen once. The chain uses TRBV7-2 and TRBJ1-1, with a tentative D call TRBD1 (6 bases). Germline CDR1 reads SGHTA; CDR2 reads FQGNSA. The CDR3 is 14 residues long. Trimming cost V 2 bases and J 3 bases, with 10 bases left between them. For the CDR3, the DNA is TGTGCCAGCAGCTTACTGGACAGATACACTGAAGCTTTCTTT. Translation gives CASSLLDRYTEAFF.

The rearrangement joins TRBV5-1 to TRBJ1-2; tentative D call: TRBD1 (6 bases). The CDR3 covers 14 residues. V lost 0 bases and J 8 bases, leaving 14 bases between the germline ends. CDR1 is SGHRS, CDR2 YFSETQ, per germline. The CDR3 spells CASSLEAGTLGYTF. The CDR3 bases are TGCGCCAGCAGCTTGGAGGCAGGGACACTCGGCTACACCTTC.

The chain has TRBV19 and TRBJ1-6; TRBD1 is a possible D gene (6 bases). V lost 6 bases and J lost 0, with 21 bases in between. Germline CDR1 reads LNHDA; CDR2 reads SQIVND (reference sequence). The CDR3 has 19 residues. The CDR3 DNA follows: TGTGCCAGTAGGAAAAGCAGGGGTCGATCGAGCTCCTATAATTCACCCCTCCACTTT. Amino acid sequence: CASRKSRGRSSSYNSPLHF.

The chain links TRBV5-1 to TRBJ1-3, with a tentative D call TRBD1 (6 bases). The CDR3 length is 16 residues. Germline-derived CDR1 and CDR2 are SGHRS and YFSETQ. The ends were cut back, 4 bases at V and 0 bases at J, with 14 bases in the middle. CDR3: CASSTSQGISGNTIYF. CDR3 sequence (DNA): TGCGCCAGCAGCACATCCCAGGGGATCTCTGGAAACACCATATATTTT.

V usage is TRBV7-9 and J usage is TRBJ1-4; D call uncertain. CDR1 is SEHNR and CDR2 is FQNEAQ in the germline V gene (reference sequence). The CDR3 covers 14 residues. V gave up 1 base and J gave up 8 bases, with 11 bases separating them. CDR3 loop: CASSLEAVGEKLFF. The CDR3 nucleotides read TGTGCCAGCAGCTTAGAAGCGGTGGGGGAAAAACTGTTTTTT.

This clone has just a few counts. The rearrangement joins TRBV18 to TRBJ1-2, with D perhaps matching TRBD1 (5 bases). Germline CDR1 KGHSH, CDR2 LQKENI. The CDR3 spans 16 residues. Trimming left V 3 bases short and J 2 bases short, with 16 bases between. The CDR3 region has the DNA TGTGCCAGCTCACCCACAGGAGGGCCCCTAAACTATGGCTACACCTTC. Amino acid sequence: CASSPTGGPLNYGYTF.

Only one count was recorded for this clone. The chain uses TRBV19 and TRBJ1-1; possible D gene TRBD1, 5 bases. The CDR3 length is 13 residues. Trimming removed 5 bases from V and 3 bases from J, with 10 bases in between. Germline-derived CDR1 and CDR2 are LNHDA and SQIVND (reference sequence). The CDR3 loop reads CASSRGTYTEAFF. CDR3 sequence (DNA): TGTGCCAGTAGTCGGGGGACTTACACTGAAGCTTTCTTT.

The chain has TRBV5-1 and TRBJ2-3; TRBD2 matches at 7 bases. In germline, CDR1 is SGHRS, CDR2 YFSETQ. With 4 bases clipped from V and 4 bases from J, the junction kept 6 bases outside the gene matches. CDR3 length: 14 residues. The CDR3 sequence is CASSATAGADTQYF. CDR3 bases: TGCGCCAGCAGCGCTACTGCGGGGGCAGATACGCAGTATTTT.

V usage is TRBV28 and J usage is TRBJ1-2; TRBD1 matches 10 bases. The CDR3 is 15 residues long. After removal of 5 bases from V and 7 bases from J, the junction contained 10 bases not matched to a gene. Germline CDR1 and CDR2: MDHEN and SYDVKM. As DNA, the CDR3 is TGTGCCAGCAGTCCCCAGGACAGGGGGTTACGTGGCTACACCTTC. Amino acid sequence: CASSPQDRGLRGYTF.

The chain joins TRBV9 to TRBJ2-5; 7 bases align to TRBD1. The CDR3 covers 14 residues. Germline V CDR1 and CDR2: SGDLS, YYNGEE. The ends lost 4 bases at V and 1 base at J; junction bases unmatched: 4. For the CDR3, the DNA is TGTGCCAGCAGCACAAGGACAGGCCAAGAGACCCAGTACTTC. Translating gives CASSTRTGQETQYF.

The chain uses TRBV5-1 and TRBJ1-2, with D perhaps TRBD1 (6 bases). V was pared by 0 bases and J by 4 bases, with 10 bases between. Germline CDR1 reads SGHRS; CDR2 reads YFSETQ. This CDR3 is 14 amino acids long. The CDR3 coding sequence is TGCGCCAGCAGCTTGGTACAGGGAACCTATGGCTACACCTTC. This encodes CASSLVQGTYGYTF.

This chain connects TRBV3-1 (or the pseudogene TRBV3-2) to TRBJ1-2; D might be TRBD1 (5 bases). Germline assignment: CDR1 LGHDT and CDR2 YNNKEL (reference sequence). With 5 bases removed from V and 4 bases from J, the gap between germline ends came to 17 bases. The CDR3 is 15 residues long. CDR3 sequence: CASSGSGGSGYGYTF. The CDR3 nucleotides read TGTGCCAGCAGCGGAAGTGGGGGGTCAGGCTATGGCTACACCTTC.

The chain couples TRBV7-2 to TRBJ2-7; 8 bases fit TRBD1. V was pared by 5 bases and J by 1 base, with 7 bases of the junction left unmatched. The germline V gene encodes CDR1 SGHTA and CDR2 FQGNSA. The CDR3 length is 15 residues. CDR3 sequence reads: CASSRGTGHSYEQYF. As DNA, the CDR3 is TGTGCCAGCAGCCGCGGGACAGGCCATTCCTACGAGCAGTACTTC.

The gene calls are TRBV2 and TRBJ2-5; 13 bases line up with TRBD2. CDR3 size: 17 residues. After removal of 0 bases from V and 1 base from J, the junction contained 2 bases not matched to a gene. Germline CDR1 reads SNHLY; CDR2 reads FYNNEI. CDR3 sequence: CASSEAWTSGGQETQYF. DNA for the CDR3: TGTGCCAGCAGTGAAGCCTGGACTAGCGGGGGCCAAGAGACCCAGTACTTC.

The V gene is TRBV29-1, the J gene TRBJ1-5; no clear D gene. Trimming took off 6 bases at V and 2 bases at J, with 11 bases between the two ends. The germline V gene has CDR1 SQVTM and CDR2 ANQGSEA. CDR3 length: 13 residues. The CDR3 DNA reads TGCAGCGTCACTGACGGAGGCAATCAGCCCCAGCATTTT. As protein: CSVTDGGNQPQHF.

This chain joins TRBV3-1 (or the pseudogene TRBV3-2) and TRBJ1-1; possible D gene TRBD1, 6 bases. The V gene's germline CDR1 is LGHDT and CDR2 YNNKEL (reference sequence). The germline V and J ends were trimmed by 2 bases and 11 bases, with 12 bases remaining between them. The length of the CDR3 is 12 residues. CDR3 region: CASSQTTGGAFF. The CDR3 coding sequence is TGTGCCAGCAGCCAAACGACAGGCGGGGCTTTCTTT.